The rows below give T cell receptor beta chains drawn from one sample of a study of shared clonotypes between healthy human individuals. Method: immunoSEQ multiplex PCR; TCRdb's copy keeps in-frame clones and lacks some. The sample holds roughly 1,800,000 clones; approximately 94% are singletons and the top ten take 0.95% to 1.5%. The sample comprised naive CD8+ T cells sorted from blood. Every receptor here comes from a man between 18 and 29 years old in good health. CDR3s include the opening cysteine and the closing phenylalanine or tryptophan. The D gene is left open where the match is weak. For some rows the clone size is stated as once, few or many, or as a class when expanded; others skip it.

j_gene	d_gene	v_gene	abundance	CDR3aa	CDR3nt
TRBJ2-7	TRBD2	TRBV2	NA	CASSEDASGSSHEQYF	TGTGCCAGCAGTGAAGATGCTAGCGGGAGTTCCCACGAGCAGTACTTC
TRBJ1-1	TRBD1	TRBV6-5	once	CASRGQGENTEAFF	TGTGCCAGCAGAGGTCAGGGGGAGAACACTGAAGCTTTCTTT
TRBJ2-7	NA	TRBV6-5	NA	CASSYSLDSAYEQYF	TGTGCCAGCAGTTACTCGTTGGACAGTGCCTACGAGCAGTACTTC
TRBJ2-7	NA	TRBV19	NA	CASSIDEGYEQYF	TGTGCCAGTAGTATAGATGAGGGCTACGAGCAGTACTTC
TRBJ2-7	NA	TRBV2	once	CASSEGTGEPAYEQYF	TGTGCCAGCAGTGAAGGTACGGGGGAGCCAGCCTACGAGCAGTACTTC
TRBJ2-7	TRBD1	TRBV13	NA	CASSLRDRAHEQYF	TGTGCCAGCAGCCTCCGGGACAGGGCCCACGAGCAGTACTTC
TRBJ1-2	TRBD1	TRBV4-3	NA	CASSQDPPLQGRWYGYTF	TGCGCCAGCAGCCAAGACCCCCCCCTACAGGGGCGCTGGTATGGCTACACCTTC
TRBJ2-7	NA	TRBV6-7	NA	CARKRVSYEQYF	TGTGCCAGGAAGAGGGTCTCCTACGAGCAGTACTTC
TRBJ2-3	TRBD1	TRBV5-1	NA	CASSLPDRDRTDTQYF	TGCGCCAGCAGCTTGCCCGACAGGGACCGCACAGATACGCAGTATTTT
TRBJ2-2	NA	TRBV11-2	NA	CASSLVFRNTGELFF	TGTGCCAGCAGCTTAGTCTTCAGGAACACCGGGGAGCTGTTTTTT
TRBJ2-3	NA	TRBV5-1	NA	CASRVFADTQYF	TGCGCCAGCAGAGTTTTCGCAGATACGCAGTATTTT
TRBJ1-1	TRBD1	TRBV7-7	NA	CASREGGPQAFF	TGTGCTAGCAGGGAAGGGGGCCCCCAAGCTTTCTTT
TRBJ2-7	NA	TRBV27	NA	CASSLSGSSYEQYF	TGTGCCAGCAGTTTATCGGGCAGCTCCTACGAGCAGTACTTC
TRBJ2-7	NA	TRBV19	NA	CASSIGRSYEQYF	TGTGCCAGTAGTATTGGAAGGTCCTACGAGCAGTACTTC
TRBJ2-1	NA	TRBV7-8	NA	CASSLELIGGYNEQFF	TGTGCCAGCAGCTTAGAATTGATCGGCGGCTACAATGAGCAGTTCTTC
TRBJ2-7	NA	TRBV6-6	NA	CASSGLGSTYSYEQYF	TGTGCCAGCAGTGGATTGGGGAGCACCTACTCCTACGAGCAGTACTTC
TRBJ2-5	TRBD1	TRBV9	NA	CASSVAPSGGETQYF	TGTGCCAGCAGCGTAGCACCCTCAGGGGGCGAGACCCAGTACTTC
TRBJ1-1	NA	TRBV5-4	NA	CASSLEQNTEAFF	TGTGCCAGCAGCTTGGAACAAAACACTGAAGCTTTCTTT
TRBJ1-2	NA	TRBV7-9	few	CASSVGFDSYTF	TGTGCCAGCAGTGTCGGCTTCGACAGCTACACCTTC
TRBJ2-7	NA	TRBV27	NA	CASSSGLYSYEQYF	TGTGCCAGCAGTTCTGGACTGTATTCCTACGAGCAGTACTTC
TRBJ2-2	NA	TRBV16	NA	CASSPNTHTGELFF	TGTGCCAGCAGCCCAAACACTCACACCGGGGAGCTGTTTTTT
TRBJ2-7	NA	TRBV29-1	NA	CSVGAGTYEQYF	TGCAGCGTTGGGGCAGGGACCTACGAGCAGTACTTC
TRBJ1-2	NA	TRBV9	once	CASSVTGYGYTF	TGTGCCAGCAGCGTCACCGGCTATGGCTACACCTTC
TRBJ1-1	TRBD1	TRBV6-5	NA	CASSYGTGLDTEAFF	TGTGCCAGCAGTTACGGGACAGGGTTGGACACTGAAGCTTTCTTT
TRBJ2-5	NA	TRBV5-6	NA	CASSLGTVQETQYF	TGTGCCAGCAGCTTGGGGACAGTACAAGAGACCCAGTACTTC
TRBJ2-7	NA	TRBV14	NA	CASSQEWSRGDYEQYF	TGTGCCAGCAGCCAAGAATGGAGCAGGGGAGACTACGAGCAGTACTTC
TRBJ2-7	NA	TRBV2	NA	CASSEYRRYEQYF	TGTGCCAGCAGTGAATACAGGCGCTACGAGCAGTACTTC
TRBJ2-3	TRBD2	TRBV7-9	NA	CASSPGLAGVADTQYF	TGTGCCAGCAGCCCAGGACTAGCGGGAGTGGCAGATACGCAGTATTTT
TRBJ2-5	TRBD1	TRBV4-1	NA	CASSQLQGANQETQYF	TGCGCCAGCAGCCAGTTACAGGGGGCGAACCAAGAGACCCAGTACTTC
TRBJ2-3	NA	TRBV27	NA	CASSLYGAHTDTQYF	TGTGCCAGCAGTTTATATGGCGCCCACACAGATACGCAGTATTTT
TRBJ1-1	NA	TRBV5-6	NA	CASSLAEGAEAFF	TGTGCCAGCAGCTTGGCCGAAGGGGCTGAAGCTTTCTTT
TRBJ1-2	NA	TRBV7-9	once	CASSPRVLDGYTF	TGTGCCAGCAGCCCTCGAGTCCTCGATGGCTACACCTTC
TRBJ2-2	TRBD2	TRBV30	once	CAWSGLAGGINTGELFF	TGTGCCTGGAGTGGACTAGCGGGAGGGATTAACACCGGGGAGCTGTTTTTT
TRBJ1-4	NA	TRBV6-1	NA	CASRQGEKLFF	TGTGCCAGCAGACAGGGAGAAAAACTGTTTTTT
TRBJ1-2	TRBD1	TRBV5-6	NA	CASSDGTGGYGYTF	TGTGCCAGCAGCGACGGGACAGGGGGCTATGGCTACACCTTC
TRBJ2-7	NA	TRBV6-5	NA	CASSLDGYEQYF	TGTGCCAGCAGTCTGGACGGCTACGAGCAGTACTTC
TRBJ2-7	TRBD1	TRBV28	NA	CASSAGQGSEQYF	TGTGCCAGCAGTGCGGGACAGGGGAGCGAGCAGTACTTC
TRBJ2-7	NA	TRBV7-8	NA	CASSSTGAAYEQYF	TGTGCCAGCAGCTCAACGGGGGCTGCCTACGAGCAGTACTTC
TRBJ2-7	TRBD1	TRBV5-1	NA	CASSKGAIYEQYF	TGCGCCTCGAGTAAGGGGGCGATCTACGAGCAGTACTTC
TRBJ2-2	NA	TRBV4-1	NA	CASSQDEGRAGELFF	TGCGCCAGCAGCCAGGATGAGGGCCGCGCCGGGGAGCTGTTTTTT
TRBJ1-1	NA	TRBV7-9	NA	CASSLALGVGTEAFF	TGTGCCAGCAGCTTAGCGTTGGGGGTAGGGACTGAAGCTTTCTTT
TRBJ2-7	NA	TRBV14	NA	CASSQPGSYEQYF	TGTGCCAGCAGCCAACCAGGCTCCTACGAGCAGTACTTC
TRBJ1-6	NA	TRBV6-1	NA	CASSELGAGSYNSPLHF	TGTGCCAGCAGCGAACTGGGGGCCGGGTCCTATAATTCACCCCTCCACTTT
TRBJ2-5	NA	TRBV9	NA	CASSPPILETQYF	TGTGCCAGCAGCCCCCCCATTCTAGAGACCCAGTACTTC
TRBJ2-7	TRBD2	TRBV9	once	CASSVAGGRTYEQYF	TGTGCCAGCAGCGTAGCTGGCGGGAGGACTTACGAGCAGTACTTC
TRBJ2-2	TRBD1	TRBV6-6	once	CAGQTGDTGELFF	TGTGCCGGCCAGACAGGGGACACCGGGGAGCTGTTTTTT
TRBJ2-5	NA	TRBV6-1	NA	CASSEWETQYF	TGTGCCAGCAGTGAATGGGAGACCCAGTACTTC
TRBJ2-7	NA	TRBV7-8	NA	CASSPGDGTFEQYF	TGTGCCAGCAGCCCAGGGGACGGAACCTTTGAGCAGTACTTC
TRBJ1-1	NA	TRBV11-2	NA	CASSFGGTEAFF	TGTGCCAGCAGCTTTGGAGGAACTGAAGCTTTCTTT
TRBJ1-2	NA	TRBV6-5	NA	CASNPGGAYGYTF	TGTGCCAGCAATCCCGGCGGGGCCTATGGCTACACCTTC